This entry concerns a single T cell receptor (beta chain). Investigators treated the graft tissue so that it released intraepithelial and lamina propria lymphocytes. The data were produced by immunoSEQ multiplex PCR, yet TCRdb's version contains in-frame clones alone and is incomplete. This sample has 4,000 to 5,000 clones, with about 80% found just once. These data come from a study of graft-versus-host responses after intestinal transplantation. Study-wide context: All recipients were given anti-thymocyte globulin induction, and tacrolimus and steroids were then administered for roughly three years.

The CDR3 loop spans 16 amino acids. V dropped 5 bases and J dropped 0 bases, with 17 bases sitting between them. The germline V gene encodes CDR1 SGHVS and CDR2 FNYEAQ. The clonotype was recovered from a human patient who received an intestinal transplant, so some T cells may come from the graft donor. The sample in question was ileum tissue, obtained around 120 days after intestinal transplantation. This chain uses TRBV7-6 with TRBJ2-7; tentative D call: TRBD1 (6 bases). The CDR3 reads CASSPQGSLSSYEQYF. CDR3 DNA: TGTGCCAGCAGCCCGCAGGGGTCCCTAAGCTCCTACGAGCAGTACTTC. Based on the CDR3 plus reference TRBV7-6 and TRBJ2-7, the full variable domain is GAGVSQSPRYKVTKRGQDVALRCDPISGHVSLYWYRQALGQGPEFLTYFNYEAQQDKSGLPNDRFSAERPEGSISTLTIQRTEQRDSAMYRCASSPQGSLSSYEQYFGPGTRLTVT.